These T cell receptor beta chains were read from a single sample in a study of blood T cell repertoires in COVID-19. The assay was immunoSEQ multiplex PCR, and TCRdb's table has in-frame clones only and misses some. The table lists over 300,000 clones, 90% of them singletons. The sequenced material came from peripheral blood. The receptor set was obtained from a man between 18 and 35 years old with active or convalescent COVID-19. Both conserved end residues are part of each CDR3. The D gene is left open where the match is weak. Clone size is shown for a subset of rows, as once, few, many or a class of expanded clone.

v_gene	d_gene	j_gene	abundance	len	CDR3nt	CDR3aa
TRBV24-1	.	TRBJ2-3	.	17	TGTGCCACCAGTGAGTCCCCTAATAGCCTGGAGACAGATACGCAGTATTTT	CATSESPNSLETDTQYF
TRBV11-2	.	TRBJ1-1	.	15	TGTGCCAGCAGCACGTTAGCGGGGGGGAACACTGAAGCTTTCTTT	CASSTLAGGNTEAFF
TRBV6-2/TRBV6-3	.	TRBJ1-2	.	14	TGTGCCAGCAGTTACGTCAGCGGCCGACTTGGCTACACCTTC	CASSYVSGRLGYTF
TRBV19	TRBD1	TRBJ1-1	.	14	TGTGCCAGTAGTTTACGACAGGGCGGCACTGAAGCTTTCTTT	CASSLRQGGTEAFF
TRBV11-2	.	TRBJ2-7	.	15	TGTGCCAGCAGTTTGCAGACGGAGGTTTGGTACGAGCAGTACTTC	CASSLQTEVWYEQYF
TRBV2	TRBD1	TRBJ2-3	.	14	TGTGCCAGCAGTGTTGGGACAGTCACAGATACGCAGTATTTT	CASSVGTVTDTQYF
TRBV3-1/TRBV3-2	TRBD2	TRBJ2-5	.	18	TGTGCCAGCAGCCGCGGGACTAGCGGGGGGGCGGTGGAAGAGACCCAGTACTTC	CASSRGTSGGAVEETQYF
TRBV18	.	TRBJ2-5	.	13	TGTGCCAGCTCCAGACAGTACCAAGAGACCCAGTACTTC	CASSRQYQETQYF
TRBV18	.	TRBJ2-3	.	15	TGTGCCAGCTCTCCCTCAATAGCCGGCACAGATACGCAGTATTTT	CASSPSIAGTDTQYF
TRBV7-2	TRBD1	TRBJ1-2	few	13	TGTGCCAGCAGCTCGTCCAGGGGGCATGGCTACACCTTC	CASSSSRGHGYTF
TRBV29-1	.	TRBJ1-2	.	13	TGCAGCGCCAGACAGAGGGGGTACTATGGCTACACCTTC	CSARQRGYYGYTF
TRBV5-4	TRBD2	TRBJ2-7	.	13	TGTGCCAGCAGCCTCCTAGCGGGAGACGAGCAGTACTTC	CASSLLAGDEQYF
TRBV19	.	TRBJ2-7	.	15	TGTGCCAGTAGTATTGGCGGGTTAGGAACCTACGAGCAGTACTTC	CASSIGGLGTYEQYF
TRBV5-4	.	TRBJ1-2	once	16	TGTGCCAGCAGCTTTGGGGGGGAAAGCTACAACTATGGCTACACCTTC	CASSFGGESYNYGYTF
TRBV28	.	TRBJ2-1	.	17	TGTGCCAGCAGCACGCCCCTGACAGACAGCTCCTACAATGAGCAGTTCTTC	CASSTPLTDSSYNEQFF
TRBV7-3	TRBD2	TRBJ2-1	.	16	TGTGCCAGCAGCCCCGGGACTAGCGGGGGAAACAATGAGCAGTTCTTC	CASSPGTSGGNNEQFF
TRBV21-1	.	TRBJ1-2	.	14	TGTGCCAGCAGCCCAGGCAGAGGTGGAGGTAGCTACACCTTC	CASSPGRGGGSYTF
TRBV7-2	TRBD2	TRBJ2-5	.	18	TGTGCCAGCAGCTCCCTTTTATGGACTAGCGGGGAGCCGGAGACCCAGTACTTC	CASSSLLWTSGEPETQYF
TRBV21-1	.	TRBJ2-7	.	16	TGTGCCAGCAGCAAAAAATACCCCCGAGCGGAGTACGAGCAGTACTTC	CASSKKYPRAEYEQYF
TRBV5-1	TRBD1	TRBJ1-1	.	16	TGCGCCAGCAGCAAATATACAGGGGAAGGGAACACTGAAGCTTTCTTT	CASSKYTGEGNTEAFF
TRBV3-1/TRBV3-2	.	TRBJ1-3	few	15	TGTGCCAGCAGCCAAGATCGGGTTTCTGGAAACACCATATATTTT	CASSQDRVSGNTIYF
TRBV3-1/TRBV3-2	TRBD1	TRBJ1-1	.	13	TGTGCCAGCAACGACAGGGAGAGGACTGAAGCTTTCTTT	CASNDRERTEAFF
TRBV27	TRBD1	TRBJ2-1	.	13	TGTGCCAGCAGTCCTGACAGGGGTTACGAGCAGTTCTTC	CASSPDRGYEQFF
TRBV6-2/TRBV6-3	.	TRBJ2-4	.	16	TGTGCCAGCAGTTACCAGGCCGCTTTAGCCAAAAACATTCAGTACTTC	CASSYQAALAKNIQYF
TRBV18	TRBD1	TRBJ1-5	.	15	TGTGCCAGCTCACCACCGGGGACAGCAAATCAGCCCCAGCATTTT	CASSPPGTANQPQHF
TRBV4-1	TRBD1	TRBJ2-1	.	15	TGCGCCAGCAGCGACGGGTCAGGGGGAGACAATGAGCAGTTCTTC	CASSDGSGGDNEQFF
TRBV28	.	TRBJ1-5	.	12	TGTGCCAGCAGTGCGGTAGATCAGCCCCAGCATTTT	CASSAVDQPQHF